The T cell receptor beta chain under discussion was sequenced for a study of cytomegalovirus exposure and HLA in healthy donors. Researchers ran the PCR with 60 Vbeta and 13 Jbeta primers. TCRdb's table, derived via immunoSEQ multiplex PCR, lists solely in-frame clones and lacks some. The table for this sample gives about 34,000 clones. A word on this clone: The junction departs from germline at one end; a sequencing error may be responsible.

The source is a woman aged 40 to 50 in good health and CMV-seropositive. Sequenced sample: PBMCs.

The CDR3 DNA reads as TGTGCCAGTAGTATTTGGCAAGAAGATTTCTTT. Protein product: CASSIWQEDFF. The J gene is TRBJ1-1, the V gene TRBV19; no firm D call. The CDR3 consists of 11 residues. Germline V CDR1 and CDR2: LNHDA, SQIVND (reference sequence).